Listed below are T cell receptor beta chains from one sample, sequenced in a study of identifying expanded T cells in peripheral blood. Some clones are missing from TCRdb's copy, which holds only in-frame ones; the method was immunoSEQ multiplex PCR. The sample contains about 94,000 clones, approximately 91% of which appear only once. The source material was blood. These receptors all stem from a person aged 18 to 75 in good health. The CDR3 runs from the conserved cysteine through the conserved F or W. The order of the fields is CDR3 protein, CDR3 DNA, J gene, CDR3 length, clone size, V gene, D gene. D genes are given only for firm matches. Expanded clones are given a class, and other clones once, few, many or no size at all.

cdr3_aa: CASSLGQSADTQYF
cdr3_nt: TGCGCCAGCAGCCTGGGACAGTCAGCAGATACGCAGTATTTT
j_call: TRBJ2-3
cdr3_length: 14
clone_size: .
v_call: TRBV5-1
d_call: TRBD1

cdr3_aa: CASSGAGGTYNEQFF
cdr3_nt: TGCGCCAGCAGTGGGGCGGGAGGTACCTACAATGAGCAGTTCTTC
j_call: TRBJ2-1
cdr3_length: 15
clone_size: .
v_call: TRBV5-1
d_call: TRBD2

cdr3_aa: CASSPRSDSQNTEAFF
cdr3_nt: TGTGCCAGCTCACCACGGTCCGACAGCCAAAACACTGAAGCTTTCTTT
j_call: TRBJ1-1
cdr3_length: 16
clone_size: .
v_call: TRBV18
d_call: .

cdr3_aa: CASSLALSGGYEQYF
cdr3_nt: TGTGCCAGCAGCTTAGCTCTTAGCGGGGGCTACGAGCAGTACTTC
j_call: TRBJ2-7
cdr3_length: 15
clone_size: .
v_call: TRBV7-2
d_call: TRBD2

cdr3_aa: CASSPFGALSYNEQFF
cdr3_nt: TGTGCCAGCTCACCATTCGGGGCTCTCTCCTACAATGAGCAGTTCTTC
j_call: TRBJ2-1
cdr3_length: 16
clone_size: .
v_call: TRBV18
d_call: .

cdr3_aa: CASSLRLAENNEQFF
cdr3_nt: TGTGCCAGCAGCTTACGACTAGCGGAAAACAATGAGCAGTTCTTC
j_call: TRBJ2-1
cdr3_length: 15
clone_size: .
v_call: TRBV5-4
d_call: TRBD2

cdr3_aa: CASSLGGSANYGYTF
cdr3_nt: TGCGCCAGCAGCTTGGGGGGGTCGGCTAACTATGGCTACACCTTC
j_call: TRBJ1-2
cdr3_length: 15
clone_size: .
v_call: TRBV5-1
d_call: .

cdr3_aa: CAWSTGGQQPQHF
cdr3_nt: TGTGCCTGGAGTACGGGGGGGCAACAGCCCCAGCATTTT
j_call: TRBJ1-5
cdr3_length: 13
clone_size: .
v_call: TRBV30
d_call: .

cdr3_aa: CASGSAGWLRETQYF
cdr3_nt: TGTGCTAGTGGTTCGGCGGGGTGGCTAAGAGAGACCCAGTACTTC
j_call: TRBJ2-5
cdr3_length: 15
clone_size: .
v_call: TRBV12-5
d_call: .

cdr3_aa: CASSLESFSDYEQYF
cdr3_nt: TGCGCCAGCAGCTTGGAATCCTTCAGCGATTACGAGCAGTACTTC
j_call: TRBJ2-7
cdr3_length: 15
clone_size: .
v_call: TRBV5-1
d_call: .

cdr3_aa: CAISVRGTEAFF
cdr3_nt: TGTGCCATCAGTGTACGGGGCACTGAAGCTTTCTTT
j_call: TRBJ1-1
cdr3_length: 12
clone_size: .
v_call: TRBV10-3
d_call: .

cdr3_aa: CASSGNQKVSYEQYF
cdr3_nt: TGTGCCAGCAGTGGGAACCAGAAGGTATCCTACGAGCAGTACTTC
j_call: TRBJ2-7
cdr3_length: 15
clone_size: .
v_call: TRBV6-6
d_call: .

cdr3_aa: CASSLAGLFYEQYF
cdr3_nt: TGTGCCAGCAGCTTGGCGGGACTTTTCTACGAGCAGTACTTC
j_call: TRBJ2-7
cdr3_length: 14
clone_size: .
v_call: TRBV5-4
d_call: .

cdr3_aa: CASSVEFSLAGGQETYNEQFF
cdr3_nt: TGTGCCAGCAGCGTAGAGTTCAGCCTAGCGGGGGGGCAGGAGACCTACAATGAGCAGTTCTTC
j_call: TRBJ2-1
cdr3_length: 21
clone_size: once
v_call: TRBV9
d_call: TRBD2

cdr3_aa: CASSAPGQGARFDEQFF
cdr3_nt: TGTGCCAGTAGTGCGCCGGGACAGGGGGCGCGGTTTGACGAGCAGTTCTTC
j_call: TRBJ2-1
cdr3_length: 17
clone_size: .
v_call: TRBV19
d_call: TRBD1

cdr3_aa: CASNPRRTGENTGELFF
cdr3_nt: TGCGCCAGCAACCCCCGGAGGACAGGGGAGAACACCGGGGAGCTGTTTTTT
j_call: TRBJ2-2
cdr3_length: 17
clone_size: .
v_call: TRBV5-1
d_call: TRBD1

cdr3_aa: CASWFGQSFKAFF
cdr3_nt: TGTGCCAGCTGGTTTGGTCAGAGCTTTAAAGCTTTCTTT
j_call: TRBJ1-1
cdr3_length: 13
clone_size: .
v_call: TRBV6-5
d_call: .

cdr3_aa: CASSVGHFSYEQYF
cdr3_nt: TGTGCCAGCAGCGTAGGGCACTTTTCCTACGAGCAGTACTTC
j_call: TRBJ2-7
cdr3_length: 14
clone_size: .
v_call: TRBV9
d_call: .

cdr3_aa: CASSALLTGELFF
cdr3_nt: TGTGCCAGCAGCGCCCTACTAACCGGGGAGCTGTTTTTT
j_call: TRBJ2-2
cdr3_length: 13
clone_size: .
v_call: TRBV11-3
d_call: .

cdr3_aa: CASSPGQGGWGNEKLFF
cdr3_nt: TGTGCCAGCAGCCCTGGGCAGGGCGGATGGGGTAATGAAAAACTGTTTTTT
j_call: TRBJ1-4
cdr3_length: 17
clone_size: .
v_call: TRBV5-8
d_call: .

cdr3_aa: CASSVGVSSGNTIYF
cdr3_nt: TGTGCCAGCAGCGTAGGAGTGAGCTCTGGAAACACCATATATTTT
j_call: TRBJ1-3
cdr3_length: 15
clone_size: .
v_call: TRBV9
d_call: .

cdr3_aa: CASSPRQGPNYGYTF
cdr3_nt: TGTGCCAGCAGCCCGCGACAGGGACCGAACTATGGCTACACCTTC
j_call: TRBJ1-2
cdr3_length: 15
clone_size: few
v_call: TRBV7-9
d_call: TRBD1

cdr3_aa: CASTLGSGNSPLHF
cdr3_nt: TGTGCCAGCACCCTCGGGTCAGGGAATTCACCCCTCCACTTT
j_call: TRBJ1-6
cdr3_length: 14
clone_size: .
v_call: TRBV11-2
d_call: .

cdr3_aa: CASSPGQDYEQYF
cdr3_nt: TGTGCCAGCAGTCCAGGACAGGACTACGAGCAGTACTTC
j_call: TRBJ2-7
cdr3_length: 13
clone_size: .
v_call: TRBV7-2
d_call: TRBD1

cdr3_aa: CSGGLAGYNEQFF
cdr3_nt: TGCAGCGGAGGACTAGCGGGCTACAATGAGCAGTTCTTC
j_call: TRBJ2-1
cdr3_length: 13
clone_size: few
v_call: TRBV29-1
d_call: TRBD2

cdr3_aa: CASSIGSGTEPFGYTF
cdr3_nt: TGTGCCAGTAGTATAGGTTCCGGGACAGAGCCTTTTGGCTACACCTTC
j_call: TRBJ1-2
cdr3_length: 16
clone_size: .
v_call: TRBV19
d_call: TRBD1

cdr3_aa: CASSVGGRAVTGELFF
cdr3_nt: TGTGCCAGCAGCGTAGGGGGCAGGGCGGTCACCGGGGAGCTGTTTTTT
j_call: TRBJ2-2
cdr3_length: 16
clone_size: .
v_call: TRBV9
d_call: .

cdr3_aa: CASSEGTSGSNEQFF
cdr3_nt: TGTGCCAGCAGTGAAGGGACTAGCGGGAGCAATGAGCAGTTCTTC
j_call: TRBJ2-1
cdr3_length: 15
clone_size: .
v_call: TRBV6-4
d_call: TRBD2

cdr3_aa: CASSLGVRMNTEAFF
cdr3_nt: TGCGCCAGCAGCTTGGGGGTTAGGATGAACACTGAAGCTTTCTTT
j_call: TRBJ1-1
cdr3_length: 15
clone_size: .
v_call: TRBV5-1
d_call: .

cdr3_aa: CASSPGGSVNTIYF
cdr3_nt: TGTGCCAGCAGCCCGGGGGGATCGGTAAACACCATATATTTT
j_call: TRBJ1-3
cdr3_length: 14
clone_size: .
v_call: TRBV11-3
d_call: .

cdr3_aa: CASSLGGWGTVNTEAFF
cdr3_nt: TGCGCCAGCAGCTTGGGAGGATGGGGGACAGTGAACACTGAAGCTTTCTTT
j_call: TRBJ1-1
cdr3_length: 17
clone_size: .
v_call: TRBV5-1
d_call: TRBD1

cdr3_aa: CASSSGQSTEAFF
cdr3_nt: TGCGCCAGCAGCTCGGGACAGTCCACTGAAGCTTTCTTT
j_call: TRBJ1-1
cdr3_length: 13
clone_size: few
v_call: TRBV5-1
d_call: TRBD1

cdr3_aa: CASSQDPGRYYEQYF
cdr3_nt: TGCGCCAGCAGCCAAGATCCGGGCAGGTACTACGAGCAGTACTTC
j_call: TRBJ2-7
cdr3_length: 15
clone_size: .
v_call: TRBV4-3
d_call: .

cdr3_aa: CASSTQGYGYTF
cdr3_nt: TGTGCCAGCAGTACGCAGGGTTATGGCTACACCTTC
j_call: TRBJ1-2
cdr3_length: 12
clone_size: .
v_call: TRBV6-5
d_call: .

cdr3_aa: CASSEGGGWTANTEAFF
cdr3_nt: TGTGCCAGCAGTGAAGGAGGGGGGTGGACAGCGAACACTGAAGCTTTCTTT
j_call: TRBJ1-1
cdr3_length: 17
clone_size: .
v_call: TRBV6-1
d_call: .

cdr3_aa: CAWSVSTGRTEQYF
cdr3_nt: TGTGCCTGGAGTGTATCCACAGGCAGGACCGAGCAGTACTTC
j_call: TRBJ2-7
cdr3_length: 14
clone_size: medium-sized
v_call: TRBV30
d_call: .

cdr3_aa: CASSLRSLLDTLSGNTIYF
cdr3_nt: TGTGCCAGCAGCTTAAGATCCCTCCTAGACACACTCTCTGGAAACACCATATATTTT
j_call: TRBJ1-3
cdr3_length: 19
clone_size: .
v_call: TRBV7-8
d_call: .

cdr3_aa: CASSPFIRDRGWEQYF
cdr3_nt: TGTGCCAGCAGCCCATTTATCCGGGACAGGGGGTGGGAGCAGTACTTC
j_call: TRBJ2-7
cdr3_length: 16
clone_size: .
v_call: TRBV11-2
d_call: TRBD1

cdr3_aa: CASSRAGTDSYEQYF
cdr3_nt: TGTGCCAGCAGCCGAGCGGGGACTGACTCCTACGAGCAGTACTTC
j_call: TRBJ2-7
cdr3_length: 15
clone_size: .
v_call: TRBV6-5
d_call: TRBD2

cdr3_aa: CASSLVYEQYF
cdr3_nt: TGTGCCAGCAGCTTAGTCTACGAGCAGTACTTC
j_call: TRBJ2-7
cdr3_length: 11
clone_size: few
v_call: TRBV7-9
d_call: .

cdr3_aa: CASSIDPRTGRDGYTF
cdr3_nt: TGTGCCAGTAGTATAGATCCCAGGACAGGGAGGGATGGCTACACCTTC
j_call: TRBJ1-2
cdr3_length: 16
clone_size: .
v_call: TRBV19
d_call: TRBD1

cdr3_aa: CASSLSYRGLHQMNTEAFF
cdr3_nt: TGTGCCAGCAGCTTATCTTACAGGGGGCTTCACCAAATGAACACTGAAGCTTTCTTT
j_call: TRBJ1-1
cdr3_length: 19
clone_size: .
v_call: TRBV5-6
d_call: TRBD1

cdr3_aa: CASSAESRGLGNTIYF
cdr3_nt: TGTGCCAGCAGTGCTGAAAGCAGGGGGCTTGGAAACACCATATATTTT
j_call: TRBJ1-3
cdr3_length: 16
clone_size: .
v_call: TRBV6-1
d_call: TRBD1

cdr3_aa: CATSRPFGTVKDGEQFF
cdr3_nt: TGTGCCACCAGCAGGCCGTTTGGGACAGTTAAGGACGGTGAGCAGTTCTTC
j_call: TRBJ2-1
cdr3_length: 17
clone_size: .
v_call: TRBV15
d_call: TRBD1

cdr3_aa: CASSPMTGFFFF
cdr3_nt: TGTGCCAGCAGCCCGATGACAGGGTTTTTTTTCTTC
j_call: TRBJ2-1
cdr3_length: 12
clone_size: .
v_call: TRBV14
d_call: TRBD1

cdr3_aa: CASKKDSNTGELFF
cdr3_nt: TGTGCCAGCAAGAAGGACAGTAACACCGGGGAGCTGTTTTTT
j_call: TRBJ2-2
cdr3_length: 14
clone_size: once
v_call: TRBV2
d_call: .

cdr3_aa: CASSQDRRNTEAFF
cdr3_nt: TGCGCCAGCAGCCAAGATCGTAGGAACACTGAAGCTTTCTTT
j_call: TRBJ1-1
cdr3_length: 14
clone_size: .
v_call: TRBV4-1
d_call: .

cdr3_aa: CASSSLDRNTIYF
cdr3_nt: TGTGCCAGCAGCTCTTTAGACAGAAACACCATATATTTT
j_call: TRBJ1-3
cdr3_length: 13
clone_size: .
v_call: TRBV7-2
d_call: .

cdr3_aa: CASSMTLGSNQPQHF
cdr3_nt: TGTGCCAGCAGTATGACCCTCGGTAGCAATCAGCCCCAGCATTTT
j_call: TRBJ1-5
cdr3_length: 15
clone_size: .
v_call: TRBV6-1
d_call: .

cdr3_aa: CASSLGDSGTYNEQFF
cdr3_nt: TGCGCCAGCAGCCTTGGGGACTCGGGAACCTACAATGAGCAGTTCTTC
j_call: TRBJ2-1
cdr3_length: 16
clone_size: .
v_call: TRBV4-1
d_call: .

cdr3_aa: CASSPQGQGYTF
cdr3_nt: TGTGCCAGCTCACCACAGGGTCAAGGCTACACCTTC
j_call: TRBJ1-2
cdr3_length: 12
clone_size: .
v_call: TRBV18
d_call: .

cdr3_aa: CASSPTGAQSYNEQFF
cdr3_nt: TGCGCCAGCAGCCCGACAGGCGCCCAATCCTACAATGAGCAGTTCTTC
j_call: TRBJ2-1
cdr3_length: 16
clone_size: .
v_call: TRBV5-1
d_call: .

cdr3_aa: CASSRVRGGYTF
cdr3_nt: TGCGCCAGCAGCCGAGTCAGAGGTGGCTACACCTTC
j_call: TRBJ1-2
cdr3_length: 12
clone_size: few
v_call: TRBV4-3
d_call: .

cdr3_aa: CASSQGEGDNTILSQGYTF
cdr3_nt: TGTGCCAGCAGCCAAGGCGAGGGGGACAACACCATCCTATCGCAGGGCTACACCTTC
j_call: TRBJ1-2
cdr3_length: 19
clone_size: .
v_call: TRBV7-3
d_call: .